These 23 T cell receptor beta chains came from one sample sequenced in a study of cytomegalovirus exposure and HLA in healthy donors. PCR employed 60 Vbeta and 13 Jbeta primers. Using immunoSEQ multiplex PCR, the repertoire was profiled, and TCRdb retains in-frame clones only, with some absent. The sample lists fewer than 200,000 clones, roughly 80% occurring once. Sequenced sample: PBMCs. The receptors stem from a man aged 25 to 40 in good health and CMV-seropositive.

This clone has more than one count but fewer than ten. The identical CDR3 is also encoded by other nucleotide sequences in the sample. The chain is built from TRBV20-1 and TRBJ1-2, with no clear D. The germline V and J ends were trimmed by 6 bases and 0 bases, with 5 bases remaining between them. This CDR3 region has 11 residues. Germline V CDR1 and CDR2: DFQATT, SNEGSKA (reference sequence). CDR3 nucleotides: TGCAGTGCCCCGGCTAACTATGGCTACACCTTC. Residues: CSAPANYGYTF.

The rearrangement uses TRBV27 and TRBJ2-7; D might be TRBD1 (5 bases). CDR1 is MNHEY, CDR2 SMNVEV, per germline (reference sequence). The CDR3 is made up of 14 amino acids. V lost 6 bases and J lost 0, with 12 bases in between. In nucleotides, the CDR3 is TGTGCCAGCAGGGACATCGCCTACTCCTACGAGCAGTACTTC. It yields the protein CASRDIAYSYEQYF.

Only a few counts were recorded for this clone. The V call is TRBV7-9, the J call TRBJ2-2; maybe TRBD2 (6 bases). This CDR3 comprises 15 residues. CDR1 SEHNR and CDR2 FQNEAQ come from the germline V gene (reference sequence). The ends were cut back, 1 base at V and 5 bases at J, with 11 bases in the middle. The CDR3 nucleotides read TGTGCCAGCAGCTTAGTCGGACGGGGGACCGGGGAGCTGTTTTTT. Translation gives CASSLVGRGTGELFF.

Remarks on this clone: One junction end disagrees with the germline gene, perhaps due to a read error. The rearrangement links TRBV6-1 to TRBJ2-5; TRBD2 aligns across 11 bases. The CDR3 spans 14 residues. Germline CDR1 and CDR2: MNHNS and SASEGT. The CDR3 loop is CASNELAGEETQYF. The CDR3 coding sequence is TGTGCCAGCAATGAACTAGCGGGGGAAGAGACCCAGTACTTC.

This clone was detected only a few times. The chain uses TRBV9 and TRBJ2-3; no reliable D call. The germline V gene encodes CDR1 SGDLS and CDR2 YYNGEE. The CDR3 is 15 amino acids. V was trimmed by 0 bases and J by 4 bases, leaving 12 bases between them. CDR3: CASSVEPVSADTQYF. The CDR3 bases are TGTGCCAGCAGCGTAGAGCCGGTTTCCGCAGATACGCAGTATTTT.

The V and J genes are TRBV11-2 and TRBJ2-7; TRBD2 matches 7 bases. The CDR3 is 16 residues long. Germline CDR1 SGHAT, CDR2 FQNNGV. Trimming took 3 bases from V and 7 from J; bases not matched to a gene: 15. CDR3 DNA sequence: TGTGCCAGCAGCTTCACAATGTCCGCGGGGGTCGGGGAGCAGTACTTC. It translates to CASSFTMSAGVGEQYF. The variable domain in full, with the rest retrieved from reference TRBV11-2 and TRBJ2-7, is EAGVAQSPRYKIIEKRQSVAFWCNPISGHATLYWYQQILGQGPKLLIQFQNNGVVDDSQLPKDRFSAERLKGVDSTLKIQPAKLEDSAVYLCASSFTMSAGVGEQYFGPGTRLTVT.

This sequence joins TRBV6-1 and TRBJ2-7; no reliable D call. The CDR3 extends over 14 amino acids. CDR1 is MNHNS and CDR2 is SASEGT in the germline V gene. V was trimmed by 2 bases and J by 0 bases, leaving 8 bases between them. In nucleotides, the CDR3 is TGTGCCAGCAGTGAATTGTGGAGCTCCTACGAGCAGTACTTC. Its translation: CASSELWSSYEQYF.

The CDR3 sequence is CSAVRDAGARYTEAFF. The CDR3 nucleotides read TGCAGCGCCGTCCGGGACGCGGGGGCGAGATACACTGAAGCTTTCTTT. The J gene is TRBJ1-1, the V gene TRBV29-1; weak D call: TRBD1 (6 bases). Per the germline V gene, CDR1 is SQVTM and CDR2 is ANQGSEA. The CDR3 contains 16 residues. V lost 7 bases and J lost 3, with 24 bases in between.

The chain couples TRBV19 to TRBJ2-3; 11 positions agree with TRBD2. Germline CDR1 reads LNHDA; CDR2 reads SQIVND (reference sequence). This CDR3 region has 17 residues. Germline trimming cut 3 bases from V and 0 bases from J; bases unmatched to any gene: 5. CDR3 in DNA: TGTGCCAGTAGTATTTACGGGACTAGCGGTAGCACAGATACGCAGTATTTT. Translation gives CASSIYGTSGSTDTQYF.

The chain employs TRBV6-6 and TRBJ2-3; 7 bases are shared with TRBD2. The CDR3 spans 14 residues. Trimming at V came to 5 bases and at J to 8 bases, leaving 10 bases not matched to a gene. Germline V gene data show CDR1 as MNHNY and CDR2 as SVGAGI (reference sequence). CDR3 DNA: TGTGCCAGCAGTCCCGGGACTAACGGCGGTACGCAGTATTTT. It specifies CASSPGTNGGTQYF.

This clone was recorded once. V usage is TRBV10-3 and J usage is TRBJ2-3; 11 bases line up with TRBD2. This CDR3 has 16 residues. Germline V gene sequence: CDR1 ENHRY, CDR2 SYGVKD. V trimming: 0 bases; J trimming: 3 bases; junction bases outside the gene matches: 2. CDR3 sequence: CAISESASGGTDTQYF. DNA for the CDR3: TGTGCCATCAGTGAGTCGGCTAGCGGGGGGACAGATACGCAGTATTTT.

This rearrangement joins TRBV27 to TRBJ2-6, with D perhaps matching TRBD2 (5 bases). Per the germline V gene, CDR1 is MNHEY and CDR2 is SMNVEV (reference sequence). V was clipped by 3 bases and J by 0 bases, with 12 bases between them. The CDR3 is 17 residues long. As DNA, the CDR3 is TGTGCCAGCAGTTTCTGGACTGAGAGCTCTGGGGCCAACGTCCTGACTTTC. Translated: CASSFWTESSGANVLTF.

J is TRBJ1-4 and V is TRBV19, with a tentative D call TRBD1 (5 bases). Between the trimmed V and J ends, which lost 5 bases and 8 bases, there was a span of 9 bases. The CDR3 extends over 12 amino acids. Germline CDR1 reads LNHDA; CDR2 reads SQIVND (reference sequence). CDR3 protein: CASSQGVEKLFF. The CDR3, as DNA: TGTGCCAGTAGTCAGGGTGTCGAAAAACTGTTTTTT. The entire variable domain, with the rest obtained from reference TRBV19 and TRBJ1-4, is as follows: DGGITQSPKYLFRKEGQNVTLSCEQNLNHDAMYWYRQDPGQGLRLIYYSQIVNDFQKGDIAEGYSVSREKKESFPLTVTSAQKNPTAFYLCASSQGVEKLFFGSGTQLSVL.

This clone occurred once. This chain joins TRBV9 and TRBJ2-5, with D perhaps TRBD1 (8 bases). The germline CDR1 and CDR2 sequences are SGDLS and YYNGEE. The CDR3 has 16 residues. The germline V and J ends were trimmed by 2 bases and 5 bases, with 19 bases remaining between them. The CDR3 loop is CASSVGGAGGQETQYF. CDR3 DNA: TGTGCCAGCAGCGTGGGGGGGGCAGGGGGCCAGGAGACCCAGTACTTC.

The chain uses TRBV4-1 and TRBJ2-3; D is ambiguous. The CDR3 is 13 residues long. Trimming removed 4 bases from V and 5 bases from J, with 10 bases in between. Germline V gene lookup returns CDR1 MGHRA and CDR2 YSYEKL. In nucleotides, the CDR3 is TGCGCCAGCAGCCCCTATCCCCGAGATACGCAGTATTTT. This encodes CASSPYPRDTQYF.

The CDR3 region has the DNA TGTGCCAGCAATACAAACCTGAGGGGGGGTCCTCCCTATAATTCACCCCTCCACTTT. Translated: CASNTNLRGGPPYNSPLHF. The chain combines TRBV28 with TRBJ1-6; TRBD1 is a possible D gene (6 bases). The length of the CDR3 is 19 residues. Germline CDR1 is MDHEN and CDR2 is SYDVKM. V shed 7 bases and J shed 2 bases, with 24 bases lying between them.

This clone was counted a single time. CDR3 residues: CASSTRGAQDEKLFF. DNA for the CDR3: TGTGCCAGCAGCACCAGGGGGGCCCAGGATGAAAAACTGTTTTTT. This chain uses TRBV7-9 with TRBJ1-4; TRBD1 agrees at 7 bases. V lost 5 bases to trimming and J lost 6 bases; unmatched junction nucleotides: 9. Germline-derived CDR1 and CDR2 are SEHNR and FQNEAQ (reference sequence). The CDR3 sequence is 15 residues long.

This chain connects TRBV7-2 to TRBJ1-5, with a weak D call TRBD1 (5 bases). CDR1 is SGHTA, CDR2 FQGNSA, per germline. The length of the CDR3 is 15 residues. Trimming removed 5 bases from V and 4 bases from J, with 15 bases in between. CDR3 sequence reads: CASSLNPAGNQPQHF. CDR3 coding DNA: TGTGCCAGCAGCCTCAATCCGGCAGGGAATCAGCCCCAGCATTTT.

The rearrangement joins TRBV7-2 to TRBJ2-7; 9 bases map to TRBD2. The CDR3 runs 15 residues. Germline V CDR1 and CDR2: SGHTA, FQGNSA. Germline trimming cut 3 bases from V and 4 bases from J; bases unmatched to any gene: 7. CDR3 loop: CASSFSAGGGYEQYF. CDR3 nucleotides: TGTGCCAGCAGCTTCTCCGCGGGAGGGGGTTACGAGCAGTACTTC. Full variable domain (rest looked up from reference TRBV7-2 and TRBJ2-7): GAGVSQSPSNKVTEKGKDVELRCDPISGHTALYWYRQSLGQGLEFLIYFQGNSAPDKSGLPSDRFSAERTGGSVSTLTIQRTQQEDSAVYLCASSFSAGGGYEQYFGPGTRLTVT.

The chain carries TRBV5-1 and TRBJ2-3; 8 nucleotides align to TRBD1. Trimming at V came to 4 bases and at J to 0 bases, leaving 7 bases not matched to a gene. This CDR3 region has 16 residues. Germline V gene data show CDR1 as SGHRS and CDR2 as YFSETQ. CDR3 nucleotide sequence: TGCGCCAGCAGCCCGGGACAGGCGACTAGCACAGATACGCAGTATTTT. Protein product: CASSPGQATSTDTQYF.

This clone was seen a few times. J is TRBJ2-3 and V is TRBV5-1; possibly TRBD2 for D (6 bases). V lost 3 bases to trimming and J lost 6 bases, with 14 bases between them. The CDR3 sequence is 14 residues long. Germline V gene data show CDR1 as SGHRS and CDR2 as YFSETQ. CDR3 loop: CASSSPTSGDTQYF. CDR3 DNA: TGCGCCAGCAGCTCGCCCACCAGCGGGGATACGCAGTATTTT.

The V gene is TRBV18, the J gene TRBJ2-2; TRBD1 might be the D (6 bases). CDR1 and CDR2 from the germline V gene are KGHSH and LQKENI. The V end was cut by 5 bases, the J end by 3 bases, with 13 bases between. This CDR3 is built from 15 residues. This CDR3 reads CASSETGRDTGELFF. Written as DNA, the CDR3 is TGTGCCAGCTCAGAAACAGGGCGGGACACCGGGGAGCTGTTTTTT.

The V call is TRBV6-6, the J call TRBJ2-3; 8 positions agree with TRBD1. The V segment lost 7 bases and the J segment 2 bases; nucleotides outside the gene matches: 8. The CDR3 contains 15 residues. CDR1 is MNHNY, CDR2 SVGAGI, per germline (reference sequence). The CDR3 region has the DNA TGTGCCAGCAACCCCTGGGACAGGTTCACAGATACGCAGTATTTT. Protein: CASNPWDRFTDTQYF.